The clone carrying this TCR beta chain was seen a handful of times. This CDR3 is built from 14 residues. Trimming removed 8 bases from V and 3 bases from J, with 17 bases in between. Per germline, CDR1 MNHEY and CDR2 SVGEGT. The data belong to a study of blood T cells in healthy people across ages. It was with a sample-barcoded 5' primer and a J-beta primer mix that a second PCR of roughly 6 to 12 cycles was run. TCRdb redid the calling of the 5' RACE reads with MiXCR, one entry per CDR3 protein. This table has under 2,000,000 distinct CDR3 sequences, around half appearing once. The chain couples TRBV6-2 or TRBV6-3 to TRBJ2-7; D gene ambiguous. The sample was blood. The receptor comes from a woman in her thirties or forties in good health. CDR3 sequence: CASEGIPPIYEQYF. CDR3 nucleotide sequence: TGTGCCAGCGAAGGGATCCCCCCCATCTACGAGCAGTACTTC.